The sequence of this T cell receptor beta chain was determined in a study of siplizumab effects on memory and regulatory T cells. Study results and limitations: Memory cells seemed less diverse than naive T cells, which also seemed major contributors to the alloresponse. Sequences below about 10^-5 frequency were poorly captured, limiting mapping of alloreactive clones.

Each sample yielded about 9.9 x 10^4 assayed TCR templates. Generated by immunoSEQ multiplex PCR, the TCRdb table keeps only in-frame clones and is missing some. Of 94,000 or so clones listed, roughly 93% were seen once; the top ten hold 5.5% to 7.5%. V was cut by 5 bases and J by 5 bases, with 14 bases left in between. The CDR3 is 13 residues long. Germline V gene lookup returns CDR1 SGHRS and CDR2 YFSETQ. This clone was found a few times. Its antigen is not known. This clonotype was obtained from a human donor in good health. Sequenced input: CD8+ T cells sorted from blood. This chain joins TRBV5-1 and TRBJ2-7, with D uncertain. The CDR3 region is CASSQVRSDEQYF. CDR3 coding DNA: TGCGCCAGCAGTCAGGTACGAAGTGACGAGCAGTACTTC.